A selection of T cell receptor beta chains follows, all from one sample in a study of early T cells in non-severe SARS-CoV-2 infection. TCRdb reprocessed the 5' RACE reads via MiXCR and lists one record per CDR3 protein. Among over 55,000 distinct CDR3 sequences listed, about 8% were seen once. The source material was whole blood. These receptors originate from an adult who was a healthcare worker with PCR-confirmed SARS-CoV-2 infection or an uninfected control (not recorded which). Each CDR3 is given with its conserved first and last residue. The order of the fields is clone size, D gene, V gene, J gene, CDR3 protein, CDR3 DNA. A D gene is named only where the DNA matches it firmly. Size values are once, few and many counts, or a class for expanded clones, and some rows have none.

clone size: NA
D gene: NA
V gene: TRBV20-1
J gene: TRBJ2-2
CDR3 protein: CSAHLRGVNTGELFF
CDR3 DNA: TGCAGTGCTCACCTCAGGGGTGTAAACACCGGGGAGCTGTTTTTT

clone size: many
D gene: TRBD2
V gene: TRBV7-9
J gene: TRBJ2-1
CDR3 protein: CASSPPGGSGNEQFF
CDR3 DNA: TGTGCCAGCAGCCCTCCGGGGGGTAGCGGGAATGAGCAGTTCTTC

clone size: many
D gene: NA
V gene: TRBV5-6
J gene: TRBJ2-3
CDR3 protein: CASSLWGHTDTQYF
CDR3 DNA: TGTGCCAGCAGCTTGTGGGGCCACACAGATACGCAGTATTTT

clone size: many
D gene: NA
V gene: TRBV7-9
J gene: TRBJ1-2
CDR3 protein: CASSLEADYGYTF
CDR3 DNA: TGTGCCAGCAGCTTAGAGGCAGACTATGGCTACACCTTC

clone size: few
D gene: NA
V gene: TRBV3-1
J gene: TRBJ2-3
CDR3 protein: CASSLPYHTDTQYF
CDR3 DNA: TGTGCCAGCAGCCTACCTTATCACACAGATACGCAGTATTTT

clone size: NA
D gene: NA
V gene: TRBV5-1
J gene: TRBJ2-2
CDR3 protein: CTSLGGTANTGELFF
CDR3 DNA: TGCACCAGCCTCGGAGGGACAGCTAACACCGGGGAGCTGTTTTTT

clone size: few
D gene: TRBD1
V gene: TRBV6-1
J gene: TRBJ2-5
CDR3 protein: CASSEGEGAQETQYF
CDR3 DNA: TGTGCCAGCAGTGAAGGCGAGGGGGCGCAAGAGACCCAGTACTTC

clone size: many
D gene: NA
V gene: TRBV2
J gene: TRBJ2-5
CDR3 protein: CASRTGQTQYF
CDR3 DNA: TGTGCCAGCAGGACGGGCCAGACCCAGTACTTC

clone size: many
D gene: TRBD2
V gene: TRBV5-1
J gene: TRBJ2-5
CDR3 protein: CASSPPSGASETQYF
CDR3 DNA: TGCGCCAGCAGCCCCCCTAGCGGGGCCTCCGAGACCCAGTACTTC

clone size: many
D gene: NA
V gene: TRBV18
J gene: TRBJ2-1
CDR3 protein: CASSPPSRKDYNEQFF
CDR3 DNA: TGTGCCAGCTCACCCCCCTCTAGGAAAGACTACAATGAGCAGTTCTTC

clone size: many
D gene: TRBD1
V gene: TRBV7-9
J gene: TRBJ1-2
CDR3 protein: CASSLAQGANYGYTF
CDR3 DNA: TGTGCCAGCAGCTTAGCTCAGGGGGCTAACTATGGCTACACCTTC

clone size: many
D gene: NA
V gene: TRBV3-1
J gene: TRBJ2-3
CDR3 protein: CASSQAKVSTDTQYF
CDR3 DNA: TGTGCCAGCAGCCAAGCAAAGGTTAGCACAGATACGCAGTATTTT

clone size: NA
D gene: NA
V gene: TRBV6-6
J gene: TRBJ1-3
CDR3 protein: CASSPRGGDDSGNTIYF
CDR3 DNA: TGTGCCAGCAGTCCACGCGGGGGGGATGACTCTGGAAACACCATATATTTT

clone size: NA
D gene: NA
V gene: TRBV11-2
J gene: TRBJ2-5
CDR3 protein: CASSSSDSQETQYF
CDR3 DNA: TGTGCCAGCAGCTCTAGCGACAGTCAAGAGACCCAGTACTTC

clone size: many
D gene: NA
V gene: TRBV5-4
J gene: TRBJ2-3
CDR3 protein: CASSGAGRTDTQYF
CDR3 DNA: TGTGCCAGCAGCGGGGCAGGGCGCACAGATACGCAGTATTTT

clone size: many
D gene: NA
V gene: TRBV20-1
J gene: TRBJ2-1
CDR3 protein: CSARDSRLAYNEQFF
CDR3 DNA: TGCAGTGCTAGAGATTCACGACTAGCCTACAATGAGCAGTTCTTC

clone size: few
D gene: NA
V gene: TRBV5-1
J gene: TRBJ2-2
CDR3 protein: CASSPGQINTGELFF
CDR3 DNA: TGCGCCAGCAGCCCCGGACAGATCAACACCGGGGAGCTGTTTTTT

clone size: many
D gene: NA
V gene: TRBV7-9
J gene: TRBJ2-2
CDR3 protein: CASSLVHNTGELFF
CDR3 DNA: TGTGCCAGCAGCTTGGTCCACAACACCGGGGAGCTGTTTTTT

clone size: many
D gene: NA
V gene: TRBV5-1
J gene: TRBJ1-1
CDR3 protein: CASSFDRNTEAFF
CDR3 DNA: TGCGCCAGCAGCTTCGACAGAAACACTGAAGCTTTCTTT

clone size: many
D gene: NA
V gene: TRBV28
J gene: TRBJ1-1
CDR3 protein: CASTLGVDTEAFF
CDR3 DNA: TGTGCCAGCACACTAGGGGTGGACACTGAAGCTTTCTTT

clone size: NA
D gene: NA
V gene: TRBV3-2
J gene: TRBJ2-7
CDR3 protein: CASSQEGQGQLLGEQYF
CDR3 DNA: TGTGCCAGCAGCCAAGAGGGACAGGGACAACTATTGGGCGAGCAGTACTTC

clone size: few
D gene: NA
V gene: TRBV15
J gene: TRBJ1-3
CDR3 protein: CATSTPPPGRGNTIYF
CDR3 DNA: TGTGCCACCAGTACTCCCCCCCCGGGGCGTGGAAACACCATATATTTT

clone size: many
D gene: NA
V gene: TRBV5-1
J gene: TRBJ2-7
CDR3 protein: CASSLVADSSYEQYF
CDR3 DNA: TGCGCCAGCAGCTTGGTAGCGGATTCTTCCTACGAGCAGTACTTC

clone size: many
D gene: NA
V gene: TRBV14
J gene: TRBJ2-5
CDR3 protein: CASSQDLRAETQYF
CDR3 DNA: TGTGCCAGCAGCCAAGATCTTAGGGCGGAGACCCAGTACTTC

clone size: few
D gene: NA
V gene: TRBV7-9
J gene: TRBJ2-7
CDR3 protein: CASSSPPLGNEQYF
CDR3 DNA: TGTGCCAGCAGCTCCCCCCCGCTGGGTAACGAGCAGTACTTC

clone size: many
D gene: TRBD1
V gene: TRBV4-1
J gene: TRBJ1-1
CDR3 protein: CASSQGAQGVRTEAFF
CDR3 DNA: TGCGCCAGCAGCCAAGGGGCACAGGGGGTGAGGACTGAAGCTTTCTTT

clone size: few
D gene: NA
V gene: TRBV7-8
J gene: TRBJ2-4
CDR3 protein: CASSLAEAGIQYF
CDR3 DNA: TGTGCCAGCAGCTTAGCGGAGGCGGGCATTCAGTACTTC

clone size: many
D gene: TRBD1
V gene: TRBV7-6
J gene: TRBJ2-1
CDR3 protein: CASSLMTGIDEQFF
CDR3 DNA: TGTGCCAGCAGCTTAATGACAGGGATTGATGAGCAGTTCTTC

clone size: many
D gene: NA
V gene: TRBV6-2/TRBV6-3
J gene: TRBJ2-1
CDR3 protein: CASTHLTNEQFF
CDR3 DNA: TGTGCCAGCACCCACCTGACTAATGAGCAGTTCTTC

clone size: many
D gene: NA
V gene: TRBV29-1
J gene: TRBJ2-5
CDR3 protein: CSVDKSWETQYF
CDR3 DNA: TGCAGCGTTGATAAGTCTTGGGAGACCCAGTACTTC

clone size: NA
D gene: NA
V gene: TRBV10-3
J gene: TRBJ1-1
CDR3 protein: CAISDEGPEAFF
CDR3 DNA: TGTGCCATCAGTGATGAGGGACCTGAAGCTTTCTTT

clone size: few
D gene: NA
V gene: TRBV15
J gene: TRBJ2-2
CDR3 protein: CATSERRGVNTGELFF
CDR3 DNA: TGTGCCACCAGCGAGCGCCGCGGGGTGAACACCGGGGAGCTGTTTTTT

clone size: NA
D gene: NA
V gene: TRBV7-6
J gene: TRBJ2-3
CDR3 protein: CASSLDDRTSTDTQYF
CDR3 DNA: TGTGCCAGCAGCTTAGATGACAGGACTAGCACAGATACGCAGTATTTT

clone size: many
D gene: NA
V gene: TRBV12-3/TRBV12-4
J gene: TRBJ2-5
CDR3 protein: CASSHRGIQETQYF
CDR3 DNA: TGTGCCAGCAGCCATAGGGGGATCCAAGAGACCCAGTACTTC

clone size: few
D gene: TRBD2
V gene: TRBV12-3/TRBV12-4
J gene: TRBJ2-3
CDR3 protein: CASSLQAGGQKDTQYF
CDR3 DNA: TGTGCCAGCAGTTTACAAGCGGGAGGGCAAAAAGATACGCAGTATTTT

clone size: many
D gene: NA
V gene: TRBV6-5
J gene: TRBJ2-7
CDR3 protein: CASSQGGQTYEQYF
CDR3 DNA: TGTGCCAGCAGTCAGGGAGGACAGACCTACGAGCAGTACTTC

clone size: NA
D gene: NA
V gene: TRBV7-8
J gene: TRBJ1-5
CDR3 protein: CASSLAALGGNQPQHF
CDR3 DNA: TGTGCCAGCAGCTTAGCGGCCCTTGGGGGCAATCAGCCCCAGCATTTT

clone size: many
D gene: NA
V gene: TRBV2
J gene: TRBJ2-7
CDR3 protein: CASARDAQTPYEQYF
CDR3 DNA: TGTGCCAGCGCACGGGACGCTCAAACCCCCTACGAGCAGTACTTC

clone size: many
D gene: NA
V gene: TRBV25-1
J gene: TRBJ2-3
CDR3 protein: CANSQAFQKGEADTQYF
CDR3 DNA: TGTGCCAACAGCCAAGCCTTCCAGAAGGGGGAGGCGGATACGCAGTATTTT

clone size: many
D gene: NA
V gene: TRBV18
J gene: TRBJ1-1
CDR3 protein: CASSATRTEAFF
CDR3 DNA: TGTGCCAGCTCAGCCACAAGAACTGAAGCTTTCTTT

clone size: many
D gene: TRBD2
V gene: TRBV7-6
J gene: TRBJ2-1
CDR3 protein: CASSPSGSAYNEQFF
CDR3 DNA: TGTGCCAGCAGCCCTAGCGGGAGCGCCTACAATGAGCAGTTCTTC

clone size: few
D gene: TRBD2
V gene: TRBV6-1
J gene: TRBJ2-7
CDR3 protein: CASSGLADSYEQYF
CDR3 DNA: TGTGCCAGCTCCGGACTAGCGGACTCCTACGAGCAGTACTTC

clone size: many
D gene: NA
V gene: TRBV28
J gene: TRBJ2-1
CDR3 protein: CASSSYLVWSSYNEQFF
CDR3 DNA: TGTGCCAGCAGTTCCTATCTGGTCTGGAGCTCCTACAATGAGCAGTTCTTC

clone size: many
D gene: NA
V gene: TRBV7-3
J gene: TRBJ2-5
CDR3 protein: CASSPGAQETQYF
CDR3 DNA: TGTGCCAGCAGCCCGGGAGCCCAAGAGACCCAGTACTTC

clone size: NA
D gene: NA
V gene: TRBV6-1
J gene: TRBJ2-2
CDR3 protein: CASSDHVPGSLKLFF
CDR3 DNA: TGTGCCAGCAGTGACCATGTCCCGGGCAGCCTTAAGCTGTTTTTT

clone size: many
D gene: TRBD2
V gene: TRBV5-1
J gene: TRBJ2-7
CDR3 protein: CASSAGLGPYEQYF
CDR3 DNA: TGCGCCAGCAGCGCGGGACTAGGACCCTACGAGCAGTACTTC

clone size: few
D gene: NA
V gene: TRBV7-3
J gene: TRBJ2-7
CDR3 protein: CASSLSTSSYEQYF
CDR3 DNA: TGTGCCAGCAGCTTAAGTACTAGCTCCTACGAGCAGTACTTC

clone size: NA
D gene: NA
V gene: TRBV12-5
J gene: TRBJ2-2
CDR3 protein: CASGSPLGELFF
CDR3 DNA: TGTGCTAGTGGTTCCCCCCTCGGGGAGCTGTTTTTT

clone size: NA
D gene: TRBD1
V gene: TRBV12-5
J gene: TRBJ1-1
CDR3 protein: CASGLERTTGLISEAFF
CDR3 DNA: TGTGCTAGTGGTTTGGAAAGGACGACAGGGTTGATCTCTGAAGCTTTCTTT

clone size: few
D gene: NA
V gene: TRBV28
J gene: TRBJ2-7
CDR3 protein: CASSFGGGVSSYEQYF
CDR3 DNA: TGTGCCAGCAGTTTCGGAGGGGGAGTGTCCTCCTACGAGCAGTACTTC

clone size: many
D gene: TRBD1
V gene: TRBV7-2
J gene: TRBJ1-1
CDR3 protein: CASSLGTGGDLNTEAFF
CDR3 DNA: TGTGCCAGCAGCTTGGGAACAGGGGGTGACCTGAACACTGAAGCTTTCTTT

clone size: few
D gene: NA
V gene: TRBV15
J gene: TRBJ2-7
CDR3 protein: CATSRDSQGTYEQYF
CDR3 DNA: TGTGCCACCAGCAGAGATTCCCAGGGGACCTACGAGCAGTACTTC

clone size: few
D gene: TRBD1
V gene: TRBV28
J gene: TRBJ1-5
CDR3 protein: CASSWTGGEPQHF
CDR3 DNA: TGTGCCAGCAGTTGGACAGGAGGGGAGCCCCAGCATTTT